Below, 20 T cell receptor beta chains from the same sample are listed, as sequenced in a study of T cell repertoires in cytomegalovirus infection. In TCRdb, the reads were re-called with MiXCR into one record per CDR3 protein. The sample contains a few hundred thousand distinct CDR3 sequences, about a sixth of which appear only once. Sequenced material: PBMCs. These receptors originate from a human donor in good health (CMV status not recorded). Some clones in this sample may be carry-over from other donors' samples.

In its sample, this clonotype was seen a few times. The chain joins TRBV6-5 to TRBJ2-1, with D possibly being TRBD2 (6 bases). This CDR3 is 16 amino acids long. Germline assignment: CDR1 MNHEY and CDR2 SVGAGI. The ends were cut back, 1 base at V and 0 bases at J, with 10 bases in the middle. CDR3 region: CASSYLAVRSYNEQFF. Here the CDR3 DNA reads TGTGCCAGCAGTTACTTAGCGGTACGCTCCTACAATGAGCAGTTCTTC.

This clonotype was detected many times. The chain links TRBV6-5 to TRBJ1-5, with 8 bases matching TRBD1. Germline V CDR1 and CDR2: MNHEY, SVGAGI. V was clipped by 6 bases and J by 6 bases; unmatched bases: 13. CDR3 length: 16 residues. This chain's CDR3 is CASSRGPTGGRQPQHF. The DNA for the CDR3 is TGTGCCAGCAGCAGGGGGCCTACAGGGGGTCGTCAGCCCCAGCATTTT.

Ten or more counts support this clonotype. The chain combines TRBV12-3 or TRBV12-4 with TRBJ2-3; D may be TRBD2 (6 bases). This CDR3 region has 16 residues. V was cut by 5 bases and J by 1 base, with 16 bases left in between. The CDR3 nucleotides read TGTGCCAGCAGTCGGGACTCCTGGGGAGGCACAGATACGCAGTATTTT. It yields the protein CASSRDSWGGTDTQYF.

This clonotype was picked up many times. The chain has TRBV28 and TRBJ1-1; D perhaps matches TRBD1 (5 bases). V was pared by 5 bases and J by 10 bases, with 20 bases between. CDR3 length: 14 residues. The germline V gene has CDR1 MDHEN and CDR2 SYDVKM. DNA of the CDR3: TGTGCCAGCAGTCCCGGGGACTTCCCGTGGAGAGCTTTCTTT. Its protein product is CASSPGDFPWRAFF. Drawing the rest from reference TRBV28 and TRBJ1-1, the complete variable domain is DVKVTQSSRYLVKRTGEKVFLECVQDMDHENMFWYRQDPGLGLRLIYFSYDVKMKEKGDIPEGYSVSREKKERFSLILESASTNQTSMYLCASSPGDFPWRAFFGQGTRLTVV.

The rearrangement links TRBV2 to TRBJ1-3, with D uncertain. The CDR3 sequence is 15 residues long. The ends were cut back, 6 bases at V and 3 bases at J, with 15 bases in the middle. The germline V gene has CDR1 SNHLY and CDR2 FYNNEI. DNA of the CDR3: TGTGCCAGCAGGCCTACAGCGTCCGGTGGAAACACCATATATTTT. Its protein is CASRPTASGGNTIYF.

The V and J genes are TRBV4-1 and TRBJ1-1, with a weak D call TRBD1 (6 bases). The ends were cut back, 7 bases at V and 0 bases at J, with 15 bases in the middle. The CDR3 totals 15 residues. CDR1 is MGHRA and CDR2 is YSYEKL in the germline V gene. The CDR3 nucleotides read TGCGCCAGCAAATGGACAGTAACTTTGAACACTGAAGCTTTCTTT. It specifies CASKWTVTLNTEAFF.

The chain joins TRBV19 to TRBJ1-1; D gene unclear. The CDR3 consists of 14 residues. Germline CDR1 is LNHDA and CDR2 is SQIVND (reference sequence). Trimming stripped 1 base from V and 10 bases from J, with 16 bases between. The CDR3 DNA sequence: TGTGCCAGTAGTATAGCCCCCGGGATTGGAAGAGCTTTCTTT. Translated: CASSIAPGIGRAFF.

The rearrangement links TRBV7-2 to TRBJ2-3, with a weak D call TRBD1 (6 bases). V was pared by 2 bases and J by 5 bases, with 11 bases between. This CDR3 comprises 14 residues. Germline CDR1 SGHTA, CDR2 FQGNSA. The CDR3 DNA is TGTGCCAGCAGCTTATGGGGGCGTGGAGATACGCAGTATTTT. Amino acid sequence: CASSLWGRGDTQYF.

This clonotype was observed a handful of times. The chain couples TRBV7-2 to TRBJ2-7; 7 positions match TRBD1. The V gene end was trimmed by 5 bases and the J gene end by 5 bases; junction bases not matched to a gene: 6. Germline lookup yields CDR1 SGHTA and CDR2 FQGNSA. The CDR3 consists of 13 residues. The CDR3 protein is CASSRQGSDEQYF. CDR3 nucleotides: TGTGCCAGCAGCCGACAGGGCAGCGACGAGCAGTACTTC.

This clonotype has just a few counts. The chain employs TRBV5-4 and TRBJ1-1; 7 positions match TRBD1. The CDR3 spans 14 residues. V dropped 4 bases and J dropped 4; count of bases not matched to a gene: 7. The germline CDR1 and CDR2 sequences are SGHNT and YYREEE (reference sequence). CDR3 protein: CASSPGTETTEAFF. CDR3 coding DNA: TGTGCCAGCAGCCCAGGGACAGAGACCACTGAAGCTTTCTTT.

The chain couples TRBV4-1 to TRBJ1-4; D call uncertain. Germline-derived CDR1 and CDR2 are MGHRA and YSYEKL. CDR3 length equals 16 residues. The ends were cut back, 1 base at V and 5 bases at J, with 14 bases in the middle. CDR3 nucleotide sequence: TGCGCCAGCAGCCAAGTAGGACGGCTCAAAAATGAAAAACTGTTTTTT. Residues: CASSQVGRLKNEKLFF.

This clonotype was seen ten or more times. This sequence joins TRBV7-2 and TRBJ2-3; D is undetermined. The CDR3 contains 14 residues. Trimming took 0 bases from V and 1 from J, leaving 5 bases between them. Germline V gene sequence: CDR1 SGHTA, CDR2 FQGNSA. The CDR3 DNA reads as TGTGCCAGCAGCTTAGCGGTGCGCACAGATACGCAGTATTTT. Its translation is CASSLAVRTDTQYF.

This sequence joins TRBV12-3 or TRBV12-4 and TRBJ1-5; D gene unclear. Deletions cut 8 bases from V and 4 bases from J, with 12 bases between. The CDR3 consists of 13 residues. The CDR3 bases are TGTGCCAGCTGTCCGGGCCAAAATCAGCCCCAGCATTTT. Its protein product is CASCPGQNQPQHF.

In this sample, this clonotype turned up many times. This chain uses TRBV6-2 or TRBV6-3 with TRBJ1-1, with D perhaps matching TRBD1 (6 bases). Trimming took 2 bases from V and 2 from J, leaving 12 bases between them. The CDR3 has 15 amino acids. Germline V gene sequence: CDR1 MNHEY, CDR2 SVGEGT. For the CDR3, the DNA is TGTGCCAGCAGTTACGCATCGACAGGCAACACTGAAGCTTTCTTT. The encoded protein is CASSYASTGNTEAFF.

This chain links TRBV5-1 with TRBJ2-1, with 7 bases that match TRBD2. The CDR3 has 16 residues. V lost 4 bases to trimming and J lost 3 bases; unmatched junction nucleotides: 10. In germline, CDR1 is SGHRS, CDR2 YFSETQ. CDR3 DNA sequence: TGCGCCAGCAGCCTGGACCTAGCGGAATACTACAATGAGCAGTTCTTC. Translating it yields CASSLDLAEYYNEQFF.

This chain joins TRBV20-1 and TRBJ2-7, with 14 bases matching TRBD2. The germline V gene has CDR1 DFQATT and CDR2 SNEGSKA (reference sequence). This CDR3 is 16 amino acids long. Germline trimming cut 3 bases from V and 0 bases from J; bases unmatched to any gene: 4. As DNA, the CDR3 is TGCAGTGCTAGCGGGACTAGCGGGAGATCCTCCTACGAGCAGTACTTC. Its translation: CSASGTSGRSSYEQYF.

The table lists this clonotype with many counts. DNA for the CDR3: TGTGCCAGCAGTGACCGACTAGCGCTAGGGAGAAAGTTCTTC. Protein: CASSDRLALGRKFF. The V call is TRBV12-3 or TRBV12-4, the J call TRBJ2-1; 8 bases map to TRBD2. Trimming cost V 5 bases and J 14 bases; bases outside gene matches: 14. CDR3 size: 14 residues.

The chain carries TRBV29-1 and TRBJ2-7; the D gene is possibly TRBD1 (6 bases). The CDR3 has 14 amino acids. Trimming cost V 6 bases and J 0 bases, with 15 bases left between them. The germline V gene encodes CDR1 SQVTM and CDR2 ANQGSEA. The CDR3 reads CSVMTGLSSYEQYF. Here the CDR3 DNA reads TGCAGCGTCATGACAGGTCTAAGCTCCTACGAGCAGTACTTC.

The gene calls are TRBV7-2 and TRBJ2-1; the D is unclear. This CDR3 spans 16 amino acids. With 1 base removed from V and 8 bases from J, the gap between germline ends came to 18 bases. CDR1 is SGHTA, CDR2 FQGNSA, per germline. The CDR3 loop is CASSLEGRPIAHEQFF. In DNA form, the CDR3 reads TGTGCCAGCAGCTTAGAGGGTAGACCCATCGCCCATGAGCAGTTCTTC.

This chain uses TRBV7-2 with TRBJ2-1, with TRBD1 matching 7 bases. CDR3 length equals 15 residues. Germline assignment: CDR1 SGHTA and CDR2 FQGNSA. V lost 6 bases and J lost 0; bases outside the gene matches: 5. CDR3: CASSTDRASYNEQFF. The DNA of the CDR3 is TGTGCCAGCAGTACTGACAGGGCCTCCTACAATGAGCAGTTCTTC.